This T cell receptor beta chain was sequenced in a study of PD-1 blockade in mismatch repair-deficient tumors. Study-wide background: Patients had approximately 12 mismatch repair-deficient cancer types, all previously treated and progressing.

This table comes from immunoSEQ multiplex PCR, and its TCRdb copy is limited to in-frame clones, with some not included. The sample holds 15,000 to 20,000 clones, roughly 84% seen once. V lost 4 bases and J lost 2; bases outside the gene matches: 6. Per germline, CDR1 KGHSH and CDR2 LQKENI. The CDR3 sequence is 15 residues long. This receptor was identified in an adult with mismatch repair-deficient cancer. The specimen comprised PBMCs, sampled 22 weeks after starting pembrolizumab. The rearrangement joins TRBV18 to TRBJ2-3; TRBD1 aligns across 7 bases. The CDR3, as DNA: TGTGCCAGCTCACGATGGGACAGCAACACAGATACGCAGTATTTT. Its translation: CASSRWDSNTDTQYF.